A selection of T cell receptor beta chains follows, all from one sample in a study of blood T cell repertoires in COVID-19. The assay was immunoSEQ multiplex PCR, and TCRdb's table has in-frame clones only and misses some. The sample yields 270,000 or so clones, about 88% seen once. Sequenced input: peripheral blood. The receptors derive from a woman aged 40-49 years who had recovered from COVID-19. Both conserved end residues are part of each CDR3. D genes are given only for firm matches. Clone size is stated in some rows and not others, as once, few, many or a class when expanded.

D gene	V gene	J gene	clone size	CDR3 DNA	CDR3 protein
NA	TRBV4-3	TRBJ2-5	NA	TGCGCCAGCAGCCAAGATTTCCAGCGGGTAGAGACCCAGTACTTC	CASSQDFQRVETQYF
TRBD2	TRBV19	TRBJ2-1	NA	TGTGCCAGTAGTACAAGCGGGATCTACAATGAGCAGTTCTTC	CASSTSGIYNEQFF
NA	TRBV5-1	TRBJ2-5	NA	TGCGCCAGCAGCTTGGGGACTAACCAAGAGACCCAGTACTTC	CASSLGTNQETQYF
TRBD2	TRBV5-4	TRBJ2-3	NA	TGTGCCAGCAGTCCCGCTAGCGGGGGTGATACGCAGTATTTT	CASSPASGGDTQYF
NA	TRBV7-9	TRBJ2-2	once	TGTGCCAGCAGCCCCCAGGACACCGGGGAGCTGTTTTTT	CASSPQDTGELFF
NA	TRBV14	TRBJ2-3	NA	TGTGCCAGCAGCCAAGATAGAAGGGGCCACATTACTAGCACAGATACGCAGTATTTT	CASSQDRRGHITSTDTQYF
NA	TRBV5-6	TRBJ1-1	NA	TGTGCCAGCAGCTTGTACAGGATGAACACTGAAGCTTTCTTT	CASSLYRMNTEAFF
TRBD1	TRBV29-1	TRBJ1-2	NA	TGCAGCGGGGGGACAGGGGGAATTGACGGCTACACCTTC	CSGGTGGIDGYTF
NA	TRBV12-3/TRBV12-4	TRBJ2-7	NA	TGTGCCAGCAGTGCGACAGGGAGGTACGAGCAGTACTTC	CASSATGRYEQYF
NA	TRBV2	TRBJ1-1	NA	TGTGCCAGCAGTGGTAGGGGCACTGAAGCTTTCTTT	CASSGRGTEAFF
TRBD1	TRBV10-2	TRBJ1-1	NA	TGCGCCAGCGGTGACAGGGGGCTTACTGAAGCTTTCTTT	CASGDRGLTEAFF
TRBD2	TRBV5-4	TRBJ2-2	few	TGTGCCAGCAGCTTCGCGGGAGGGCCGGTCGGGGAGCTGTTTTTT	CASSFAGGPVGELFF
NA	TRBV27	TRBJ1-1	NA	TGTGCCAGCAGTTTCAGGAGGGACACTGAAGCTTTCTTT	CASSFRRDTEAFF
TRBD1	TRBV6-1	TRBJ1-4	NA	TGTGCCAGCAGTGAACTAGGACAGGGGGAAAAACTGTTTTTT	CASSELGQGEKLFF